A single T cell receptor beta chain is shown here with its context. Its antigen remains unidentified. A read error may account for a junction end that differs from germline. These data are taken from a study of cytomegalovirus exposure and HLA in healthy donors. Points from the study as a whole: The study recorded 150 to 200 TCR beta chains that were cytomegalovirus-associated.

Germline CDR1 SEHNR, CDR2 FQNEAQ (reference sequence). The CDR3 covers 14 residues. PCR employed 60 Vbeta and 13 Jbeta primers. Sequenced by immunoSEQ multiplex PCR; TCRdb stores in-frame clones only, minus some. The profile shows 150,000 to 200,000 clones, around 82% of them singletons. Sequenced: PBMCs. The source of this sequence is a male donor in good health and CMV-seronegative. The chain combines TRBV7-9 with TRBJ1-2; D unclear. For the CDR3, the DNA is TGTTCCAGCAGCTTACCTCAAACCGGGTATGGCTACACCTTC. This encodes CSSSLPQTGYGYTF.